These T cell receptor beta chains were read from a single sample in a study of shared clonotypes between healthy human individuals. Assay used: immunoSEQ multiplex PCR; TCRdb lists only in-frame clones, some missing. The table shows 700,000 to 950,000 clones, with approximately 97% occurring only once. Specimen: naive CD8+ T cells sorted from blood. The receptors come from a man aged 25-40 years in good health. The CDR3 runs from the conserved cysteine through the conserved F or W. Each record gives: V gene, CDR3 length, D gene, CDR3 protein. D genes are given only for firm matches.

>TRBV27|17|TRBD1
CASSRSDRGRGNYGYTF
>TRBV7-2|15|TRBD2
CASSFSGPEAGELFF
>TRBV27|15|.
CASSFHREDTGELFF
>TRBV27|17|TRBD1
CASSPALTGEIYNEQFF
>TRBV23-1|15|.
CASSPDLKANNEQFF
>TRBV7-9|18|.
CASPISDSPSGRDNEQFF
>TRBV6-5|14|TRBD1
CASSDGQGLTEAFF
>TRBV19|14|.
CAIGPYSGTGELFF
>TRBV27|16|TRBD1
CASSLWAPGGSETQYF
>TRBV7-9|16|TRBD2
CAGQTSALSLFETQYF
>TRBV4-2|17|TRBD1
CASSQEGPDRGTDTQYF
>TRBV30|11|.
CAWSDGLLEFF
>TRBV29-1|14|TRBD1
CSVAGGQGISEAFF
>TRBV11-2|16|.
CASSSPHRGGTYEQYF
>TRBV7-6|14|.
CASSLRGYEQPQHF
>TRBV7-6|16|.
CASSLEWTAAYNEQFF
>TRBV9|17|TRBD2
CASSASANSGRQNEQFF
>TRBV7-3|16|.
CASSSRVMEFDNEQFF
>TRBV5-6|13|.
CASSFGTSHEQYF
>TRBV15|15|.
CATSNEPMGTGELFF
>TRBV9|14|.
CASSGGANTGELFF
>TRBV7-9|17|TRBD2
CASSLEWGTSGSYEQYF
>TRBV7-7|15|TRBD1
CASSLALDRTNEQFF
>TRBV12-5|14|.
CASGRGHGNTEAFF
>TRBV7-9|16|TRBD1
CASSSTRDRGGFWAFF
>TRBV5-6|14|.
CASSLIEAANEQYF
>TRBV7-8|17|TRBD2
CASAPHLTSGHGGAEFF
>TRBV7-9|14|.
CASSLETLPDEQFF
>TRBV7-3|16|TRBD2
CASSFASGSYTGELFF
>TRBV13|15|TRBD2
CASSGASGFTDTQYF
>TRBV10-3|16|TRBD1
CAIGFQQGVDTGELFF
>TRBV28|15|.
CASRPSGSTNEKLFF